Sequencing of this T cell receptor beta chain was carried out in a study of cytomegalovirus exposure and HLA in healthy donors. Study-level points and caveats: Across donors, most TCRs were seen rarely, yet some public ones were widespread. Cytomegalovirus-associated TCR beta chains were listed, numbering 150 to 200. According to a later analysis, TCR clusters from the first cohort tended to co-occur in the 120 or so validation repertoires.

Clones were sequenced by immunoSEQ multiplex PCR, and TCRdb holds only the in-frame ones, with some missing. The sample contains under 200,000 clones, about 90% of which appear only once. This clone was seen ten or more times. Its antigen is still unknown. The CDR3 has 15 residues. In germline, CDR1 is MNHEY, CDR2 SVGAGI. J was trimmed by 0 bases and V by 0 bases; bases with no gene match: 0. The clonotype comes from a woman aged 18-29 years in good health and CMV-seropositive. The gene calls are TRBV6-5 and TRBJ2-7, with 9 bases that match TRBD2. The specimen sequenced was PBMCs. CDR3 in DNA: TGTGCCAGCAGTTACTCTAGCGGGGGCTCCTACGAGCAGTACTTC. Amino acids: CASSYSSGGSYEQYF.